This is a list of T cell receptor beta chains from one sample in a study of cytomegalovirus exposure and HLA in healthy donors. Only in-frame clones appear in the TCRdb table, and some are missing; sequencing was by immunoSEQ multiplex PCR. The sample consists of under 200,000 clones, about 79% of them appearing once. Sequencing was done on a sample of PBMCs. The receptors shown here come from a woman between 45 and 60 years old in good health and CMV-seronegative. CDR3s include the opening cysteine and the closing phenylalanine or tryptophan. D genes are given only for firm matches. Rows may omit the clone size; those that give it use once, few, many or a size class.

cdr3_length: 15
v_call: TRBV7-8
d_call: TRBD2
j_call: TRBJ2-7
clone_size: .
cdr3_nt: TGTGCCAGCAGCTTGGGACTAGCGGGAGTCTACGAGCAGTACTTC
cdr3_aa: CASSLGLAGVYEQYF

cdr3_length: 16
v_call: TRBV4-2
d_call: .
j_call: TRBJ2-7
clone_size: once
cdr3_nt: TGTGCCAGCAGCCAAGATGCGGCCCTGGCCACCTACGAGCAGTACTTC
cdr3_aa: CASSQDAALATYEQYF

cdr3_length: 11
v_call: TRBV20-1
d_call: TRBD1
j_call: TRBJ1-2
clone_size: .
cdr3_nt: TGCAGTGCTTTCCAGGGGGGTCGCTACACCTTC
cdr3_aa: CSAFQGGRYTF

cdr3_length: 14
v_call: TRBV7-9
d_call: TRBD1
j_call: TRBJ2-1
clone_size: .
cdr3_nt: TGTGCCAGCAGCGCACCGGGACAGCCGGGCGGGCAGTTCTTC
cdr3_aa: CASSAPGQPGGQFF

cdr3_length: 15
v_call: TRBV7-3
d_call: .
j_call: TRBJ2-1
clone_size: once
cdr3_nt: TGTGCCAGCAGCCGGGGGGCGCTAGCCGACAATGAGCAGTTCTTC
cdr3_aa: CASSRGALADNEQFF

cdr3_length: 11
v_call: TRBV20-1
d_call: .
j_call: TRBJ2-7
clone_size: .
cdr3_nt: TGCAGTGCTCCGTTCGGGTACGAGCAGTACTTC
cdr3_aa: CSAPFGYEQYF

cdr3_length: 14
v_call: TRBV5-6
d_call: .
j_call: TRBJ1-2
clone_size: .
cdr3_nt: TGTGCCAGCAGCCGGGGGGCCCTCCCGGGGGGCTACACCTTC
cdr3_aa: CASSRGALPGGYTF

cdr3_length: 14
v_call: TRBV5-1
d_call: .
j_call: TRBJ2-3
clone_size: .
cdr3_nt: TGCGCCAGCAGCTTGGGTCGGGGCACAGATACGCAGTATTTT
cdr3_aa: CASSLGRGTDTQYF

cdr3_length: 15
v_call: TRBV6-1
d_call: TRBD1
j_call: TRBJ1-2
clone_size: .
cdr3_nt: TGTGCCAGCAGTGCCGACAGGGACCTCCTCTATGGCTACACCTTC
cdr3_aa: CASSADRDLLYGYTF

cdr3_length: 16
v_call: TRBV19
d_call: TRBD1
j_call: TRBJ1-5
clone_size: .
cdr3_nt: TGTGCCAGTAGTGTCACGGGGACAGACATCAATCAGCCCCAGCATTTT
cdr3_aa: CASSVTGTDINQPQHF

cdr3_length: 13
v_call: TRBV2
d_call: .
j_call: TRBJ2-7
clone_size: .
cdr3_nt: TGTGCCAGCAGTCCGGGACAAGTCTACGAGCAGTACTTC
cdr3_aa: CASSPGQVYEQYF

cdr3_length: 16
v_call: TRBV9
d_call: .
j_call: TRBJ1-3
clone_size: .
cdr3_nt: TGTGCCAGCAGCGTAGCTACATTGACAACTGGAAACACCATATATTTT
cdr3_aa: CASSVATLTTGNTIYF

cdr3_length: 15
v_call: TRBV5-4
d_call: .
j_call: TRBJ2-5
clone_size: .
cdr3_nt: TGTGCCAGCAGCCAGATGACAACTTACCAAGAGACCCAGTACTTC
cdr3_aa: CASSQMTTYQETQYF

cdr3_length: 16
v_call: TRBV4-2
d_call: .
j_call: TRBJ2-7
clone_size: .
cdr3_nt: TGTGCCAGCAGCCAAGCTCCGGGACAAGGGTCGTACGAGCAGTACTTC
cdr3_aa: CASSQAPGQGSYEQYF

cdr3_length: 15
v_call: TRBV15
d_call: .
j_call: TRBJ2-6
clone_size: .
cdr3_nt: TGTGCCACCAGCAGAGTAGTCTCTGGGGCCAACGTCCTGACTTTC
cdr3_aa: CATSRVVSGANVLTF

cdr3_length: 17
v_call: TRBV29-1
d_call: .
j_call: TRBJ2-2
clone_size: once
cdr3_nt: TGCAGCGTTGGCAAAACAGGGACCAGCACCAACACCGGGGAGCTGTTTTTT
cdr3_aa: CSVGKTGTSTNTGELFF

cdr3_length: 13
v_call: TRBV5-1
d_call: TRBD1
j_call: TRBJ1-1
clone_size: .
cdr3_nt: TGCGCCAGCAGCTCCGGACAGGGCACTGAAGCTTTCTTT
cdr3_aa: CASSSGQGTEAFF

cdr3_length: 20
v_call: TRBV4-1
d_call: TRBD1
j_call: TRBJ2-7
clone_size: once
cdr3_nt: TGCGCCAGCAGCCACTACCTTTTTCGGACAGGGCGACCTATCGTCAACGAGCAGTACTTC
cdr3_aa: CASSHYLFRTGRPIVNEQYF

cdr3_length: 15
v_call: TRBV6-6
d_call: TRBD1
j_call: TRBJ1-2
clone_size: .
cdr3_nt: TGTGCCAGCAGTTTCCCCAAGGGACAGACCTATGGCTACACCTTC
cdr3_aa: CASSFPKGQTYGYTF

cdr3_length: 18
v_call: TRBV14
d_call: .
j_call: TRBJ1-4
clone_size: .
cdr3_nt: TGTGCCAGCAGCCAAGATTCGGTCTCCGGGGCAACTAATGAAAAACTGTTTTTT
cdr3_aa: CASSQDSVSGATNEKLFF

cdr3_length: 11
v_call: TRBV10-1
d_call: .
j_call: TRBJ2-1
clone_size: .
cdr3_nt: TGCGCCAGCAGTGTACGGGATGAGCAGTTCTTC
cdr3_aa: CASSVRDEQFF

cdr3_length: 16
v_call: TRBV28
d_call: TRBD1
j_call: TRBJ1-5
clone_size: .
cdr3_nt: TGTGCCAGCAGTCCGCGGCAGGGGGCTTTTAGTCAGCCCCAGCATTTT
cdr3_aa: CASSPRQGAFSQPQHF

cdr3_length: 14
v_call: TRBV6-1
d_call: .
j_call: TRBJ1-5
clone_size: .
cdr3_nt: TGTGCCAGCAGTCCCAGAGGCGGCAATCAGCCCCAGCATTTT
cdr3_aa: CASSPRGGNQPQHF

cdr3_length: 15
v_call: TRBV27
d_call: .
j_call: TRBJ1-4
clone_size: .
cdr3_nt: TGTGCCAGCAGTTTAGACAGAAAACTTAATGAAAAACTGTTTTTT
cdr3_aa: CASSLDRKLNEKLFF

cdr3_length: 17
v_call: TRBV12-1
d_call: .
j_call: TRBJ1-4
clone_size: .
cdr3_nt: TGTGCCAGCAGCTTGCCCTCAAACAGGGTAACTAATGAAAAACTGTTTTTT
cdr3_aa: CASSLPSNRVTNEKLFF

cdr3_length: 14
v_call: TRBV28
d_call: .
j_call: TRBJ2-7
clone_size: .
cdr3_nt: TGTGCCAGCAGTCTAGGGACACTCTCCTACGAGCAGTCCTTC
cdr3_aa: CASSLGTLSYEQSF

cdr3_length: 15
v_call: TRBV7-9
d_call: .
j_call: TRBJ2-3
clone_size: .
cdr3_nt: TGTGCCAGCAGCTTAACCGTAGGGGAGGCAGATACGCAGTATTTT
cdr3_aa: CASSLTVGEADTQYF